This record looks at one T cell receptor (beta chain) sequence and its context. Its target is unknown. TCRdb keeps only in-frame clones here, not all; method: immunoSEQ multiplex PCR. The sample yields 100,000 to 150,000 clones, about 89% seen once. The trim removed 6 bases at V and 12 bases at J, leaving 6 bases unmatched. Germline CDR1 is MNHEY and CDR2 is SVGEGT. The CDR3 consists of 12 residues. The sample belongs to a study of T cell responses to AZD1222 COVID-19 vaccine. Overall study: Analysis merged second doses at about 4 or about 12 weeks. Study-level results: Most donors were white British and more were female, and clonal diversity was possibly underestimated. Recipients of two AZD1222 doses showed rising Spike-specific TCR breadth and depth.

The material sequenced was peripheral blood, taken on day 0 of AZD1222 vaccination. V and J are TRBV6-2 or TRBV6-3 and TRBJ1-1; 11 nucleotides agree with TRBD1. The clonotype was recovered from an adult in good health. The CDR3 region is CASSRGQGATFF. The CDR3 DNA follows: TGTGCCAGCAGCCGCGGACAGGGGGCAACTTTCTTT.